This is a list of T cell receptor beta chains from one sample in a study of radiotherapy plus CTLA-4 blockade in lung cancer. Generated by immunoSEQ multiplex PCR, the TCRdb table keeps only in-frame clones and is missing some. Of 45,000 to 75,000 clones listed, about three quarters are singletons. The input for sequencing was peripheral blood, taken from a patient treated with radiotherapy plus ipilimumab. These receptor sequences come from a human donor with non-small cell lung cancer who had a partial response to radiotherapy plus ipilimumab. CDR3s leave out the opening cysteine and the closing phenylalanine or tryptophan.

v_gene	j_gene	CDR3aa
TRBV6-4	TRBJ2-1	ASSEDSSYNEQF
TRBV6-6	TRBJ2-2	ATSNTGELF
TRBV11-2	TRBJ2-5	ASSPQGTSGFPQETQY
TRBV6-5	TRBJ2-7	ASSYETRGEQY
TRBV6-6	TRBJ1-5	ASSHGDNSVEPQH
TRBV7-8	TRBJ1-1	ASSPLNTEAF
TRBV18	TRBJ2-5	ASSPEGSLLKTQY
TRBV7-6	TRBJ1-4	ASSPNEGVGEKLF
TRBV6-6	TRBJ1-6	ASSYRDRNSPLH
TRBV5-1	TRBJ2-5	ASSLVMASLNQETQY
TRBV14	TRBJ1-2	ASSHKTGIYDYGYT
TRBV29-1	TRBJ1-5	SVGGSNQPQH
TRBV13	TRBJ2-7	ASSLAGAHEQY
TRBV6-8	TRBJ2-5	ASSYRGPLAQY
TRBV4-1	TRBJ1-1	ASSQELGLLGMEAF
TRBV2	TRBJ1-2	ASSESYRVAGYT
TRBV19	TRBJ1-1	ASSIEGRVWDTEAF
TRBV10-3	TRBJ2-7	AIISLGTAYEQY
TRBV10-2	TRBJ2-3	TSSIGTLGDTQY
TRBV28	TRBJ2-2	ASSSPAGQGRSGELF
TRBV4-1	TRBJ1-1	ASSQGPPRTEAF
TRBV18	TRBJ2-7	ASSPPPGGYEQY
TRBV7-3	TRBJ2-3	ASSWSGTDTQY
TRBV5-1	TRBJ1-2	ASSRDSWYGYT
TRBV4-1	TRBJ2-5	ASSQAGQGQHQYQETQY
TRBV20-1	TRBJ1-4	SASRGEKLF
TRBV5-5	TRBJ1-1	ASSPPREDLNTEAF
TRBV7-3	TRBJ1-1	ASSLNRANTEAF
TRBV28	TRBJ1-1	AITGLGNTEAF
TRBV5-1	TRBJ2-1	ASSSPKKQGALNEQF
TRBV5-1	TRBJ2-2	ASSLGQTNTGELF
TRBV2	TRBJ1-2	ASSDEGVRGLYGYT
TRBV7-8	TRBJ2-5	ASSFDWQETQY
TRBV14	TRBJ2-5	ASSQIDKETQY
TRBV7-9	TRBJ2-1	ASSPKRRVSYNEQF
TRBV28	TRBJ2-5	ASSFRDRGVQETQY
TRBV7-3	TRBJ2-7	ASSFGGTDTYEQY
TRBV18	TRBJ2-7	ASSLSGTGGYEQY
TRBV5-5	TRBJ1-2	ASSLSGGAYYGYT
TRBV6-1	TRBJ2-7	ASSDGMLPYEQY
TRBV4-2	TRBJ1-6	ASSQERTGGNSPLH
TRBV7-9	TRBJ2-7	ASSSELLTGGTGLDEQY
TRBV27	TRBJ2-7	ASSPGTGDSYEQY
TRBV5-8	TRBJ2-7	ASSRADRGNEQY
TRBV5-6	TRBJ2-3	ASSLELAGYTDTQY
TRBV11-2	TRBJ2-6	ASSLRVSGANVLT
TRBV5-4	TRBJ2-5	ASSLVEGLQETQY
TRBV10-1	-	ASSETGTGNDEQY
TRBV18	TRBJ2-3	ASSPLRGPDTQY
TRBV5-4	TRBJ2-1	ASSLGGGFQAGNEQF
TRBV4-3	TRBJ1-2	ASSQAGNYGYT
TRBV20-1	TRBJ2-3	SARPVDTQY
TRBV9	TRBJ1-1	ASSVAMGGGTEAF
TRBV18	TRBJ2-5	ASSLTRETQY
TRBV4-1	TRBJ1-5	ASSPTGGGENQPQH
TRBV6-5	TRBJ1-5	ASSTGEDQPQH
TRBV19	TRBJ1-1	ASRGQGLEAF
TRBV19	TRBJ2-5	ASSRRPGVPETQY
TRBV7-3	TRBJ2-3	ASSPNGQVSDTQY
TRBV9	TRBJ2-5	ASSPWTSGGQETQY